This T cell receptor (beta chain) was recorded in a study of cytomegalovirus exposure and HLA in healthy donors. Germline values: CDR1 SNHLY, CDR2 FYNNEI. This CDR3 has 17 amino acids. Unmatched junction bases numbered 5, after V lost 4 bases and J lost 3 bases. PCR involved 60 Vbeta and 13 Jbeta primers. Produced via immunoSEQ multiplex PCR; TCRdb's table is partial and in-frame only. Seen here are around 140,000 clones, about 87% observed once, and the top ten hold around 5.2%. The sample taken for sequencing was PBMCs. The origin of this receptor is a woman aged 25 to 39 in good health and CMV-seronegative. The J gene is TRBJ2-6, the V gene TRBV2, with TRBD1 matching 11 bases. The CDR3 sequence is CASSGGQGGHGANVLTF. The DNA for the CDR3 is TGTGCCAGCAGTGGGGGACAGGGGGGGCATGGGGCCAACGTCCTGACTTTC.